This is a list of T cell receptor beta chains from one sample in a study of T cell responses to AZD1222 COVID-19 vaccine. The table came from immunoSEQ multiplex PCR; TCRdb's copy has only in-frame clones and leaves some out. The repertoire holds 90,000 to 140,000 clones, 75% to 90% seen once, with 40% to 55% in the top ten. The sample was peripheral blood, taken 28 days after the second AZD1222 dose. These receptors all stem from an adult who received the AZD1222 COVID-19 vaccine. CDR3s include the opening cysteine and the closing phenylalanine or tryptophan. The order of the fields is J gene, clone size, V gene, D gene, CDR3 protein, CDR3 DNA. A D gene is named only where the DNA matches it firmly. Expanded clones get a size class; other rows say once, few or many, or leave the size out.

j_call: TRBJ2-1; clone_size: .; v_call: TRBV7-9; d_call: TRBD2; cdr3_aa: CASSLSGLSYNEQFF; cdr3_nt: TGTGCCAGCAGCCTTAGCGGGTTGTCCTACAATGAGCAGTTCTTC
j_call: TRBJ2-7; clone_size: .; v_call: TRBV10-2; d_call: .; cdr3_aa: CASSESRGEQYF; cdr3_nt: TGCGCCAGCAGTGAGTCTCGGGGCGAGCAGTACTTC
j_call: TRBJ2-3; clone_size: .; v_call: TRBV11-2; d_call: TRBD2; cdr3_aa: CASSSPTSGRTDTQYF; cdr3_nt: TGTGCCAGCAGCTCCCCGACTAGCGGACGCACAGATACGCAGTATTTT
j_call: TRBJ1-5; clone_size: .; v_call: TRBV24-1; d_call: TRBD1; cdr3_aa: CATRDRDNQPQHF; cdr3_nt: TGTGCCACCAGGGACAGGGACAATCAGCCCCAGCATTTT
j_call: TRBJ1-3; clone_size: .; v_call: TRBV25-1; d_call: .; cdr3_aa: CASSTGTISGNTIYF; cdr3_nt: TGTGCCAGCAGTACAGGGACCATCTCTGGAAACACCATATATTTT
j_call: TRBJ2-7; clone_size: .; v_call: TRBV28; d_call: .; cdr3_aa: CASSRDFSYEQYF; cdr3_nt: TGTGCCAGCAGTAGGGACTTCTCCTACGAGCAGTACTTC
j_call: TRBJ1-1; clone_size: .; v_call: TRBV19; d_call: TRBD1; cdr3_aa: CASSVRTGANTEAFF; cdr3_nt: TGTGCCAGTAGTGTTCGGACAGGGGCGAACACTGAAGCTTTCTTT
j_call: TRBJ2-7; clone_size: once; v_call: TRBV3-1/TRBV3-2; d_call: TRBD2; cdr3_aa: CASSQASGSSYEQYF; cdr3_nt: TGTGCCAGCAGCCAAGCCAGCGGGAGCTCCTACGAGCAGTACTTC
j_call: TRBJ2-3; clone_size: few; v_call: TRBV28; d_call: .; cdr3_aa: CASSSVWGANTDTQYF; cdr3_nt: TGTGCCAGCAGCTCGGTCTGGGGGGCCAACACAGATACGCAGTATTTT
j_call: TRBJ2-1; clone_size: few; v_call: TRBV28; d_call: .; cdr3_aa: CASSPEDNEQFF; cdr3_nt: TGTGCCAGCAGTCCGGAGGACAATGAGCAGTTCTTC
j_call: TRBJ2-2; clone_size: .; v_call: TRBV19; d_call: .; cdr3_aa: CAKSGWELFF; cdr3_nt: TGTGCCAAGAGTGGATGGGAGCTGTTTTTT
j_call: TRBJ1-4; clone_size: .; v_call: TRBV30; d_call: .; cdr3_aa: CAWKGTATNEKLFF; cdr3_nt: TGTGCCTGGAAAGGGACGGCAACTAATGAAAAACTGTTTTTT
j_call: TRBJ1-4; clone_size: .; v_call: TRBV30; d_call: .; cdr3_aa: CAWSVRGEREKLFF; cdr3_nt: TGTGCCTGGAGTGTGAGGGGGGAGCGGGAAAAACTGTTTTTT
j_call: TRBJ1-4; clone_size: .; v_call: TRBV7-2; d_call: .; cdr3_aa: CASSPVRGKSEKLFF; cdr3_nt: TGTGCCAGCAGCCCGGTGAGGGGGAAAAGCGAAAAACTGTTTTTT
j_call: TRBJ2-1; clone_size: .; v_call: TRBV7-3; d_call: .; cdr3_aa: CASSLTGNNEQFF; cdr3_nt: TGTGCCAGCAGCTTAACGGGGAACAATGAGCAGTTCTTC
j_call: TRBJ2-1; clone_size: few; v_call: TRBV15; d_call: TRBD2; cdr3_aa: CATSRRRLADHNEQFF; cdr3_nt: TGTGCCACCAGCAGAAGGCGACTAGCGGACCACAATGAGCAGTTCTTC
j_call: TRBJ1-3; clone_size: .; v_call: TRBV6-5; d_call: .; cdr3_aa: CASSYGGNTIYF; cdr3_nt: TGTGCCAGCAGTTACGGGGGGAACACCATATATTTT
j_call: TRBJ1-1; clone_size: .; v_call: TRBV30; d_call: .; cdr3_aa: CAWSVLFDPGGTEAFF; cdr3_nt: TGTGCCTGGAGTGTTTTATTCGATCCAGGCGGTACTGAAGCTTTCTTT
j_call: TRBJ1-5; clone_size: .; v_call: TRBV27; d_call: .; cdr3_aa: CASSSFPPWGGMQPQHF; cdr3_nt: TGTGCCAGCAGTTCGTTCCCCCCCTGGGGGGGGATGCAGCCCCAGCATTTT
j_call: TRBJ2-3; clone_size: .; v_call: TRBV5-4; d_call: .; cdr3_aa: CASSLGTTQYF; cdr3_nt: TGTGCCAGCAGCTTGGGGACTACGCAGTATTTT
j_call: TRBJ1-2; clone_size: once; v_call: TRBV14; d_call: .; cdr3_aa: CASSQDFNRVGTGYTF; cdr3_nt: TGTGCCAGCAGCCAAGATTTCAACAGGGTTGGAACTGGCTACACCTTC
j_call: TRBJ1-6; clone_size: .; v_call: TRBV6-5; d_call: .; cdr3_aa: CASSYGRSSYNSPLHF; cdr3_nt: TGTGCCAGCAGTTACGGGCGTAGCTCCTATAATTCACCCCTCCACTTT
j_call: TRBJ2-2; clone_size: .; v_call: TRBV29-1; d_call: TRBD1; cdr3_aa: CSIRDRAPGELFF; cdr3_nt: TGCAGCATCCGGGACAGGGCCCCGGGGGAGCTGTTTTTT
j_call: TRBJ2-7; clone_size: few; v_call: TRBV11-2; d_call: .; cdr3_aa: CASSLAHPGEQYF; cdr3_nt: TGTGCCAGCAGCTTAGCACACCCTGGCGAGCAGTACTTC
j_call: TRBJ1-6; clone_size: .; v_call: TRBV27; d_call: .; cdr3_aa: CASKGGSYNSPLHF; cdr3_nt: TGTGCCAGCAAAGGGGGCTCCTATAATTCACCCCTCCACTTT
j_call: TRBJ1-1; clone_size: .; v_call: TRBV28; d_call: .; cdr3_aa: CASSIRRTEAFF; cdr3_nt: TGTGCCAGCAGCATTAGAAGGACTGAAGCTTTCTTT
j_call: TRBJ2-7; clone_size: .; v_call: TRBV5-6; d_call: .; cdr3_aa: CASTMRMGLYYEQYF; cdr3_nt: TGTGCCAGCACCATGCGAATGGGGCTCTACTACGAGCAGTACTTC
j_call: TRBJ1-1; clone_size: .; v_call: TRBV30; d_call: .; cdr3_aa: CAWSYGTGNTEAFF; cdr3_nt: TGTGCCTGGAGTTACGGGACGGGGAACACTGAAGCTTTCTTT
j_call: TRBJ2-1; clone_size: once; v_call: TRBV7-8; d_call: TRBD2; cdr3_aa: CASSSLGTSLRDEQFF; cdr3_nt: TGTGCCAGCAGCTCCTTGGGGACTAGCCTGAGGGATGAGCAGTTCTTC
j_call: TRBJ2-3; clone_size: .; v_call: TRBV2; d_call: .; cdr3_aa: CATQPVRYTQYF; cdr3_nt: TGTGCCACGCAACCCGTCCGATATACGCAGTATTTT
j_call: TRBJ2-1; clone_size: .; v_call: TRBV10-1; d_call: TRBD2; cdr3_aa: CASSEAGPAGNEQFF; cdr3_nt: TGCGCCAGCAGTGAAGCGGGGCCTGCGGGCAATGAGCAGTTCTTC
j_call: TRBJ2-1; clone_size: .; v_call: TRBV10-1; d_call: TRBD2; cdr3_aa: CASKVPSSGRAVNEQFF; cdr3_nt: TGCGCCAGCAAGGTCCCCTCCAGCGGGAGGGCAGTGAATGAGCAGTTCTTC
j_call: TRBJ1-5; clone_size: .; v_call: TRBV6-5; d_call: TRBD1; cdr3_aa: CASSSRQGLQPQHF; cdr3_nt: TGTGCCAGCAGTTCCCGACAGGGTTTACAGCCCCAGCATTTT
j_call: TRBJ2-2; clone_size: .; v_call: TRBV7-3; d_call: .; cdr3_aa: CASSITAFANTGELFF; cdr3_nt: TGTGCCAGCAGCATTACAGCGTTCGCGAACACCGGGGAGCTGTTTTTT
j_call: TRBJ2-7; clone_size: .; v_call: TRBV3-1/TRBV3-2; d_call: TRBD1; cdr3_aa: CASSLWGQGAGEQYF; cdr3_nt: TGTGCCAGCAGCCTTTGGGGACAGGGGGCAGGCGAGCAGTACTTC
j_call: TRBJ1-1; clone_size: .; v_call: TRBV2; d_call: .; cdr3_aa: CASSVRGADTEAFF; cdr3_nt: TGTGCCAGCAGTGTCCGAGGGGCGGACACTGAAGCTTTCTTT
j_call: TRBJ1-6; clone_size: .; v_call: TRBV5-6; d_call: TRBD1; cdr3_aa: CASSTGDRANSPLHF; cdr3_nt: TGTGCCAGCAGCACGGGGGACAGGGCTAATTCACCCCTCCACTTT
j_call: TRBJ1-5; clone_size: once; v_call: TRBV28; d_call: .; cdr3_aa: CASSPLESNQPQHF; cdr3_nt: TGTGCCAGCAGCCCCCTAGAGAGCAATCAGCCCCAGCATTTT
j_call: TRBJ1-5; clone_size: .; v_call: TRBV19; d_call: .; cdr3_aa: CASSVGRGAISNQPQHF; cdr3_nt: TGTGCCAGTAGTGTGGGCAGGGGCGCGATTAGCAATCAGCCCCAGCATTTT
j_call: TRBJ2-1; clone_size: .; v_call: TRBV7-8; d_call: TRBD2; cdr3_aa: CASSLGTGGGYNEQFF; cdr3_nt: TGTGCCAGCAGCTTAGGCACTGGCGGGGGATACAATGAGCAGTTCTTC
j_call: TRBJ1-2; clone_size: .; v_call: TRBV12-3/TRBV12-4; d_call: .; cdr3_aa: CASSPDSFYGYTF; cdr3_nt: TGTGCCAGCAGCCCGGACAGCTTCTATGGCTACACCTTC
j_call: TRBJ2-2; clone_size: .; v_call: TRBV9; d_call: .; cdr3_aa: CASSASMAIGELFF; cdr3_nt: TGTGCCAGCAGCGCGTCTATGGCTATCGGGGAGCTGTTTTTT
j_call: TRBJ1-1; clone_size: .; v_call: TRBV19; d_call: TRBD1; cdr3_aa: CASSNAGQGNGAFF; cdr3_nt: TGTGCCAGTAGTAATGCTGGACAGGGGAACGGAGCTTTCTTT
j_call: TRBJ1-5; clone_size: once; v_call: TRBV4-3; d_call: .; cdr3_aa: CASSQDLSGSNQPQHF; cdr3_nt: TGCGCCAGCAGCCAAGATCTTTCGGGGAGCAATCAGCCCCAGCATTTT
j_call: TRBJ1-2; clone_size: .; v_call: TRBV15; d_call: TRBD1; cdr3_aa: CATSSGQGFSLDYGYTF; cdr3_nt: TGTGCCACCAGCAGCGGACAGGGATTCTCGTTGGACTATGGCTACACCTTC
j_call: TRBJ2-1; clone_size: .; v_call: TRBV7-9; d_call: .; cdr3_aa: CASSLDGGRVYNEQFF; cdr3_nt: TGTGCCAGCAGCTTAGATGGGGGGAGAGTCTACAATGAGCAGTTCTTC
j_call: TRBJ2-2; clone_size: .; v_call: TRBV7-7; d_call: TRBD1; cdr3_aa: CASSPGTGGTGELFF; cdr3_nt: TGTGCCAGCAGCCCCGGGACAGGGGGCACCGGGGAGCTGTTTTTT
j_call: TRBJ1-1; clone_size: few; v_call: TRBV10-3; d_call: TRBD1; cdr3_aa: CAISDPLEGAAEAFF; cdr3_nt: TGTGCCATCAGTGATCCCCTTGAGGGGGCAGCTGAAGCTTTCTTT
j_call: TRBJ2-1; clone_size: .; v_call: TRBV10-3; d_call: .; cdr3_aa: CAIRGTSNNEQFF; cdr3_nt: TGTGCCATCAGGGGGACTTCTAACAATGAGCAGTTCTTC
j_call: TRBJ2-4; clone_size: .; v_call: TRBV18; d_call: TRBD1; cdr3_aa: CASSPPRGLLRNIQYF; cdr3_nt: TGTGCCAGCTCACCACCCAGGGGGCTCTTAAGGAACATTCAGTACTTC
j_call: TRBJ2-5; clone_size: once; v_call: TRBV5-8; d_call: .; cdr3_aa: CASSLGRLVGYQETQYF; cdr3_nt: TGTGCCAGCAGCTTGGGCCGACTAGTTGGGTACCAAGAGACCCAGTACTTC
j_call: TRBJ2-3; clone_size: .; v_call: TRBV7-3; d_call: .; cdr3_aa: CASSSPNTDTQYF; cdr3_nt: TGTGCCAGCAGCTCCCCTAACACAGATACGCAGTATTTT
j_call: TRBJ2-1; clone_size: .; v_call: TRBV2; d_call: TRBD2; cdr3_aa: CASSGGLAGEGEQFF; cdr3_nt: TGTGCCAGCAGTGGAGGACTAGCGGGAGAGGGCGAGCAGTTCTTC
j_call: TRBJ2-3; clone_size: .; v_call: TRBV6-2/TRBV6-3; d_call: .; cdr3_aa: CASSPPSGRGDTQYF; cdr3_nt: TGTGCCAGCAGCCCCCCTAGCGGAAGGGGGGATACGCAGTATTTT
j_call: TRBJ1-5; clone_size: few; v_call: TRBV5-1; d_call: .; cdr3_aa: CAMGTAEPNQPQHF; cdr3_nt: TGCGCCATGGGGACGGCCGAACCCAATCAGCCCCAGCATTTT
j_call: TRBJ1-2; clone_size: .; v_call: TRBV6-2/TRBV6-3; d_call: TRBD1; cdr3_aa: CASSPTGAGDYGYTF; cdr3_nt: TGTGCCAGCAGTCCCACAGGGGCAGGCGACTATGGCTACACCTTC
j_call: TRBJ2-3; clone_size: .; v_call: TRBV28; d_call: .; cdr3_aa: CASSLYWGRGSTDTQYF; cdr3_nt: TGTGCCAGCAGTTTATATTGGGGTAGGGGCAGCACAGATACGCAGTATTTT